This TCR beta chain was identified during a study of regulatory T cells in long-lasting Graves disease. Study-wide context: Persistent Graves' disease meant over 5 years of antithyroid drugs with positive TSH receptor antibodies.

Germline V lookup: CDR1 DFQATT, CDR2 SNEGSKA (reference sequence). The CDR3 contains 15 residues. Trimming shortened V by 3 bases and J by 6 bases, and 21 bases separated the two germline ends. CDR3-region Arm-PCR and iRepertoire HTBI primers produced the TCR beta libraries. TCRdb fed the multiplex PCR reads into MiXCR, producing one record per CDR3 protein. The data hold approximately 400,000 distinct CDR3 sequences, with about 25% observed a single time. Time point described: persistent/refractory GD, antithyroid drugs over 5 years with positive TRAb. Extracted RNA from PBMCs served as the source of the TCR library.

This sequence originates from a female donor with Graves disease. The genes are TRBV20-1 and TRBJ2-7; D may be TRBD1 or TRBD2 (5 bases each). The source was peripheral blood mononuclear cells (PBMCs), collected when the disease was refractory, from a patient treated with antithyroid drugs. The CDR3 DNA reads as TGCAGTGCTAGTCGTCCGGGACCCCCACTACGCGAGCAGTACTTC. Its protein product is CSASRPGPPLREQYF.